Listed here are 13 T cell receptor beta chains from one sample, sequenced in a study of cytomegalovirus exposure and HLA in healthy donors (TCRdb year 2017). Library method: the immunoSEQ multiplex PCR assay. For the multiplex PCR, a mixture combining 60 forward primers for TCR Vbeta segments and 13 reverse primers for TCR Jbeta segments was used. What TCRdb holds here is the immuneACCESS table cut down to in-frame rearrangements. Part of the clones is not present; checked against another copy, under half of the missing clones reflect an unresolved V gene, and the others are unexplained. The sample table lists about 170,000 clones, around 80% of them with a count of one. Roughly 2.1% of the sample belongs to the ten largest clones. The sample comprised PBMCs. The receptors originated from a woman aged 25 to 39 in good health and CMV-seropositive.

The J gene is TRBJ2-1, the V gene TRBV7-9, with 14 bases aligning to TRBD2. Per the germline V gene, CDR1 is SEHNR and CDR2 is FQNEAQ (reference sequence). V trimming: 4 bases; J trimming: 10 bases; junction bases outside the gene matches: 3. The CDR3 covers 14 residues. Here the CDR3 DNA reads TGTGCCAGCAGCTCCGGACTAGCGGGGGGAGAGCAGTTCTTC. This translates into CASSSGLAGGEQFF.

The rearrangement links TRBV6-5 to TRBJ1-3, with D unclear. CDR3 length: 14 amino acids. CDR1 is MNHEY and CDR2 is SVGAGI in the germline V gene. V lost 5 bases to trimming and J lost 4 bases, with 12 bases between them. CDR3 bases: TGTGCCAGCAGTGGGCCAGCGGGGGGAAACACCATATATTTT. It codes for CASSGPAGGNTIYF.

This chain joins TRBV4-3 and TRBJ2-3; 7 bases line up with TRBD2. The CDR3 totals 17 residues. Germline CDR1 LGHNA, CDR2 YSLEER. Unmatched junction bases numbered 13, after V lost 1 base and J lost 6 bases. As DNA, the CDR3 is TGCGCCAGCAGCCAAGGCACGTGGCGGGAGACTGGGGATACGCAGTATTTT. Translated, it gives CASSQGTWRETGDTQYF.

The rearrangement links TRBV5-4 to TRBJ2-7, with TRBD2 identical over 7 bases. V lost 4 bases and J lost 3; bases outside the gene matches: 10. Germline V gene lookup returns CDR1 SGHNT and CDR2 YYREEE (reference sequence). CDR3 length: 15 residues. The CDR3 nucleotides read TGTGCCAGCAGCCGTGGACTAGTTGGGCTCTACGAGCAGTACTTC. This codes for CASSRGLVGLYEQYF.

The chain carries TRBV5-8 and TRBJ2-1, with 7 bases lining up with TRBD2. This CDR3 contains 14 residues. V was clipped by 0 bases and J by 3 bases; unmatched bases: 0. Germline V gene lookup returns CDR1 SGHTS and CDR2 YDEGEE. The CDR3 nucleotides are TGTGCCAGCAGCTTGGGGGAGGGCTACAATGAGCAGTTCTTC. Translation gives CASSLGEGYNEQFF.

The chain links TRBV29-1 to TRBJ2-1, with TRBD2 identical over 8 bases. This CDR3 has 16 amino acids. Looked up from germline, CDR1 is SQVTM and CDR2 is ANQGSEA. Trimming took 6 bases from V and 7 from J; bases not matched to a gene: 17. The CDR3 protein is CSVDPTAAGTRNEQFF. CDR3 DNA: TGCAGCGTCGACCCCACGGCCGCCGGGACTAGGAATGAGCAGTTCTTC.

The chain is built from TRBV5-1 and TRBJ2-2, with TRBD2 matching 12 bases. The length of the CDR3 is 20 residues. Trimming cost V 0 bases and J 0 bases; bases outside gene matches: 9. CDR1 is SGHRS and CDR2 is YFSETQ in the germline V gene. CDR3 in amino acids: CASSLGSLGLAGTNTGELFF. CDR3 DNA: TGCGCCAGCAGCTTGGGTTCGCTCGGACTAGCGGGAACGAACACCGGGGAGCTGTTTTTT.

The chain recombines TRBV19 with TRBJ1-1, with 9 bases matching TRBD1. This CDR3 contains 15 residues. The J segment lost 2 bases and the V segment lost 7 bases, leaving 8 bases of the junction unmatched. Germline V gene data show CDR1 as LNHDA and CDR2 as SQIVND (reference sequence). The CDR3 bases are TGTGCCAGTAAAAAACAGGGGGCAACTAACACTGAAGCTTTCTTT. Encoded protein: CASKKQGATNTEAFF.

V is TRBV14 and J is TRBJ1-2; maybe TRBD1 (5 bases). Germline V lookup: CDR1 SGHDN, CDR2 FVKESK. V was shortened by 0 bases and J by 6 bases, with 17 bases between the two germline ends. The CDR3 consists of 16 residues. This CDR3 reads CASSQDLPGAGHGYTF. The CDR3 DNA reads TGTGCCAGCAGCCAAGATCTTCCAGGAGCGGGGCATGGCTACACCTTC.

The rearrangement links TRBV28 to TRBJ1-5, with 7 bases matching TRBD1. The CDR3 is made up of 15 amino acids. V shed 6 bases, J shed 8 bases, and the junction held 13 bases outside the gene matches. From germline, CDR1 is MDHEN and CDR2 SYDVKM. CDR3 sequence: CASRPERQGWEPQHF. The CDR3 DNA follows: TGTGCCAGCAGGCCGGAAAGACAGGGTTGGGAGCCCCAGCATTTT.

Notes on this clone: This sample includes further DNA sequences coding for the same CDR3. The CDR3 here is CASSYSQGSYEQYF. CDR3 DNA sequence: TGTGCCAGCAGTTACTCCCAGGGATCCTACGAGCAGTACTTC. This chain joins TRBV6-5 and TRBJ2-7, with a weak D call TRBD1 (5 bases). The CDR3 contains 14 residues. In germline, CDR1 is MNHEY, CDR2 SVGAGI. V was trimmed by 0 bases and J by 1 base, leaving 7 bases between them.

The chain has TRBV11-2 and TRBJ1-1; no reliable D call. Germline-derived CDR1 and CDR2 are SGHAT and FQNNGV. The V end lost 7 bases, the J end lost 5 bases, and 17 bases lay between the germline ends. This CDR3 has 14 residues. For the CDR3, the DNA is TGTGCCAGCACCGTCGGGAATGTGGGGACTGAAGCTTTCTTT. Its translation is CASTVGNVGTEAFF.

This clone was found once. The rearrangement uses TRBV6-1 and TRBJ1-2, with D perhaps TRBD1 (6 bases). Germline assignment: CDR1 MNHNS and CDR2 SASEGT. There are 14 residues in the CDR3. V lost 2 bases and J lost 11, with 18 bases in between. The CDR3 reads CASSEYLGTRTYTF. In DNA form, the CDR3 reads TGTGCCAGCAGTGAATACCTTGGGACAAGGACTTACACCTTC.